The 10 T cell receptor beta chains reported below all come from one sample, sequenced in a study of control samples from healthy donors and cancer patients. This table comes from immunoSEQ multiplex PCR, and its TCRdb copy is limited to in-frame clones, with some not included. This repertoire shows fewer than 110,000 clones, around 88% found once; its top ten account for about 18%. The source material was PBMCs. The receptors were gathered from a man aged 55 to 70 with lung cancer.

The chain carries TRBV5-1 and TRBJ2-7; 14 nucleotides align to TRBD2. The V and J ends lost 4 bases and 7 bases, in that order; junction bases with no gene match: 4. This CDR3 has 14 amino acids. Germline CDR1 is SGHRS and CDR2 is YFSETQ. The CDR3 DNA reads TGCGCCAGCAGCGAAGGGACTAGCGGGGGAGAGCAGTACGTC. Translated: CASSEGTSGGEQYV.

This chain links TRBV7-3 with TRBJ2-1; TRBD1 matches at 11 bases. From germline, CDR1 is SGHTA and CDR2 FQGTGA. The CDR3 contains 15 residues. V shed 2 bases and J 8 bases; nucleotides not matched to a gene: 5. The CDR3 loop is CASSLPGQGVDEQFF. Written as DNA, the CDR3 is TGTGCCAGCAGCTTACCGGGACAGGGGGTCGATGAGCAGTTCTTC. Full variable domain (remainder filled in from reference TRBV7-3 and TRBJ2-1): GAGVSQTPSNKVTEKGKYVELRCDPISGHTALYWYRQSLGQGPEFLIYFQGTGAADDSGLPNDRFFAVRPEGSVSTLKIQRTERGDSAVYLCASSLPGQGVDEQFFGPGTRLTVL.

This chain links TRBV28 with TRBJ1-2; 10 bases are shared with TRBD1. The ends lost 1 base at V and 4 bases at J; junction bases unmatched: 15. CDR3 length: 19 amino acids. Germline lookup yields CDR1 MDHEN and CDR2 SYDVKM. The DNA for the CDR3 is TGTGCCAGCAGTTTATCCCAACGGGGGACAGGGGCCAGAAGCTATGGCTACACCTTC. This codes for CASSLSQRGTGARSYGYTF.

This sequence joins TRBV7-2 and TRBJ1-5; a weak D match, TRBD1 (5 bases). Deletions cut 5 bases from V and 0 bases from J, with 11 bases between. Germline CDR1 SGHTA, CDR2 FQGNSA. The CDR3 totals 15 residues. CDR3 protein: CASSLGTGSNQPQHF. The CDR3 DNA follows: TGTGCCAGCAGCCTCGGGACTGGTAGCAATCAGCCCCAGCATTTT.

The V call is TRBV6-5, the J call TRBJ1-2, with TRBD1 matching over 7 bases. The CDR3 loop spans 14 amino acids. J gave up 3 bases and V 6 bases, and 7 bases lay outside the gene matches. CDR1 is MNHEY, CDR2 SVGAGI, per germline. This CDR3 is CASRSTGSHYGYTF. The CDR3 bases are TGTGCCAGCAGATCGACAGGGTCGCACTATGGCTACACCTTC.

This clone has a handful of counts. The V gene is TRBV18, the J gene TRBJ2-7; TRBD2 matches at 8 bases. Germline V gene sequence: CDR1 KGHSH, CDR2 LQKENI. J lost 1 base, V lost 3 bases, and 5 bases had no gene match. The CDR3 is 15 amino acids. As DNA, the CDR3 is TGTGCCAGCTCACCGCGGGCGGGGGGATCCTACGAGCAGTACTTC. Translation gives CASSPRAGGSYEQYF.

The genes are TRBV6-4 and TRBJ2-2, with 11 bases that match TRBD2. Germline CDR1 reads MRHNA; CDR2 reads SNTAGT. After removal of 4 bases from V and 1 base from J, the junction contained 2 bases not matched to a gene. CDR3 length: 16 amino acids. The CDR3 sequence is CASSVGLAGNTGELFF. The CDR3 coding sequence is TGTGCCAGCAGTGTCGGACTAGCGGGGAACACCGGGGAGCTGTTTTTT.

The chain joins TRBV6-5 to TRBJ1-1; a weak D match, TRBD1 (5 bases). Germline V gives CDR1 MNHEY, CDR2 SVGAGI. V gave up 6 bases and J gave up 2 bases, with 10 bases separating them. The CDR3 sequence is 13 residues long. The CDR3 sequence is CASSLGGNTEAFF. In DNA form, the CDR3 reads TGTGCCAGCAGCCTGGGGGGTAACACTGAAGCTTTCTTT.

The chain combines TRBV18 with TRBJ1-3, with TRBD1 identical over 10 bases. With V trimmed by 3 bases and J by 4 bases, 9 bases remained unmatched. Germline assignment: CDR1 KGHSH and CDR2 LQKENI. This CDR3 is 17 amino acids long. Here the CDR3 reads CASSPTRGQGRGNTIYF. The DNA for the CDR3 is TGTGCCAGCTCACCCACCCGGGGACAGGGGAGAGGAAACACCATATATTTT.

This clone has just one count. The V and J genes are TRBV5-8 and TRBJ1-5; no clear D gene. CDR1 is SGHTS and CDR2 is YDEGEE in the germline V gene. Deletions cut 1 base from V and 0 bases from J, with 8 bases between. The CDR3 runs 15 residues. This chain's CDR3 is CASSLNQDSNQPQHF. CDR3 sequence (DNA): TGTGCCAGCAGCTTGAATCAGGATAGCAATCAGCCCCAGCATTTT.